These 32 T cell receptor beta chains were sequenced from one sample in a study of identical twins. TCRdb analysed the 5' RACE reads with MiXCR anew, one entry per CDR3 protein. The table has 500,000 to 600,000 distinct CDR3 sequences, around 20% seen once; the top ten hold 0.91%. The sample also formed part of further work on T cells expressing NK-cell markers.

Sequencing was done on a sample of CD4+ T cells sorted from blood. These TCRs come from a woman between 18 and 29 years old in good health.

This clonotype has only one observation. This rearrangement joins TRBV7-8 to TRBJ2-2; TRBD2 aligns across 13 bases. Germline CDR1 is SGHVS and CDR2 is FQNEAQ. The trim removed 4 bases at V and 5 bases at J, leaving 7 bases unmatched. This CDR3 region has 17 residues. CDR3 sequence: CASSSSRTSGRTGELFF. In DNA form, the CDR3 reads TGTGCCAGCAGCTCATCACGGACTAGCGGGAGAACCGGGGAGCTGTTTTTT.

V gene TRBV7-2 combines with J gene TRBJ2-3; a weak D match, TRBD2 (6 bases). Germline V gene data show CDR1 as SGHTA and CDR2 as FQGNSA. V lost 1 base and J lost 6, with 20 bases in between. This CDR3 is 17 amino acids long. The CDR3 here is CASSLGGLAIPRDTQYF. The DNA for the CDR3 is TGTGCCAGCAGCTTAGGGGGCCTAGCGATCCCAAGGGATACGCAGTATTTT. The full variable domain, its missing parts supplied by reference TRBV7-2 and TRBJ2-3, is GAGVSQSPSNKVTEKGKDVELRCDPISGHTALYWYRQSLGQGLEFLIYFQGNSAPDKSGLPSDRFSAERTGGSVSTLTIQRTQQEDSAVYLCASSLGGLAIPRDTQYFGPGTRLTVL.

The chain recombines TRBV7-9 with TRBJ2-7; weak D call: TRBD1 (5 bases). The germline V and J ends were trimmed by 5 bases and 2 bases, with 10 bases remaining between them. CDR1 and CDR2 (germline): SEHNR, FQNEAQ (reference sequence). The CDR3 has 13 amino acids. This CDR3 is CASSGRQTYEQYF. In DNA, the CDR3 is TGTGCCAGCAGCGGACGACAGACCTACGAGCAGTACTTC.

The table lists this clonotype with a few counts. The chain joins TRBV7-6 to TRBJ2-1, with 15 positions matching TRBD2. V was clipped by 8 bases and J by 9 bases; unmatched bases: 5. The CDR3 has 14 residues. CDR1 is SGHVS and CDR2 is FNYEAQ in the germline V gene. The CDR3 nucleotides are TGTGCCAGCGGGACTAGCGGGGGGCCACGTGAGCAGTTCTTC. Residues: CASGTSGGPREQFF.

The chain carries TRBV11-2 and TRBJ1-2, with D possibly matching TRBD1 (5 bases). Germline V gives CDR1 SGHAT, CDR2 FQNNGV. CDR3 length: 15 residues. Trimming pared 4 bases from V and 2 bases from J, leaving 14 bases between. Written as DNA, the CDR3 is TGTGCCAGCAGCTCCCACCCCGGACAAAACTATGGCTACACCTTC. This translates into CASSSHPGQNYGYTF.

This clonotype turned up a few times. CDR3 sequence reads: CASSLPGGAVITGELFF. CDR3 in DNA: TGTGCCAGCAGTCTCCCTGGGGGGGCGGTCATCACCGGGGAGCTGTTTTTT. The chain couples TRBV12-3 or TRBV12-4 to TRBJ2-2; a weak D match, TRBD2 (7 bases). The V end was cut by 5 bases, the J end by 4 bases, with 20 bases between. The CDR3 consists of 17 residues.

The chain is built from TRBV4-2 and TRBJ1-5; TRBD1 is a possible D gene (6 bases). V dropped 2 bases and J dropped 7 bases, with 15 bases sitting between them. CDR1 and CDR2 (germline): LGHNA, YNFKEQ. The CDR3 consists of 15 residues. The CDR3 DNA is TGTGCCAGCAGCCAATCCCCGGGGGCCGGACAGCCCCAGCATTTT. Protein product: CASSQSPGAGQPQHF.

This chain joins TRBV27 and TRBJ2-3; 7 nucleotides agree with TRBD2. The CDR3 sequence is 16 residues long. Per germline, CDR1 MNHEY and CDR2 SMNVEV (reference sequence). Losses at the gene ends were 4 bases for V and 1 base for J; bases not matched to a gene: 8. DNA of the CDR3: TGTGCCAGCAGTTATAAGAGCGGGGCCGGCACAGATACGCAGTATTTT. This gives the protein CASSYKSGAGTDTQYF.

This clonotype was counted a few times. V is TRBV5-6 and J is TRBJ2-5; D is uncertain. Germline CDR1 reads SGHDT; CDR2 reads YYEEEE. V lost 7 bases and J lost 1, with 11 bases in between. The CDR3 sequence is 13 residues long. Here the CDR3 reads CASGRLSQETQYF. The CDR3 DNA sequence: TGTGCCAGCGGAAGACTGAGCCAAGAGACCCAGTACTTC. Full variable domain (rest looked up from reference TRBV5-6 and TRBJ2-5): DAGVTQSPTHLIKTRGQQVTLRCSPKSGHDTVSWYQQALGQGPQFIFQYYEEEERQRGNFPDRFSGHQFPNYSSELNVNALLLGDSALYLCASGRLSQETQYFGPGTRLLVL.

This clonotype was observed a few times. This chain joins TRBV11-2 and TRBJ1-1, with D maybe TRBD1 (6 bases). Germline CDR1 SGHAT, CDR2 FQNNGV. This CDR3 contains 12 residues. V was pared by 5 bases and J by 7 bases, with 11 bases between. The CDR3 nucleotides read TGTGCCAGCAGCCGGACAGAAAATGAAGCTTTCTTT. As protein: CASSRTENEAFF.

This chain connects TRBV20-1 to TRBJ2-3, with 8 bases identical to TRBD1. V dropped 6 bases and J dropped 8; count of bases not matched to a gene: 16. The CDR3 runs to 15 residues. From germline, CDR1 is DFQATT and CDR2 SNEGSKA (reference sequence). DNA for the CDR3: TGCAGTGCGGAGTTTGGGGGACAGGATGAGGGTACGCAGTATTTT. Translating it yields CSAEFGGQDEGTQYF.

CDR3 bases: TGTGCCAGCAGCCGGACCGTCTATCAGAACGAGCAGTACTTC. Residues: CASSRTVYQNEQYF. The chain combines TRBV5-5 with TRBJ2-7; D is unresolved. This CDR3 has 14 residues. V lost 4 bases and J lost 5, with 16 bases in between. Germline loops: CDR1 SGHKS, CDR2 YYEKEE (reference sequence).

This clonotype occurred a few times. The chain carries TRBV5-6 and TRBJ2-3; D may match TRBD1 or TRBD2 (5 bases each). Germline V lookup: CDR1 SGHDT, CDR2 YYEEEE. V gave up 6 bases and J gave up 2 bases, with 19 bases separating them. This CDR3 comprises 16 residues. The CDR3 loop reads CASTAEPGRLTDTQYF. CDR3 in DNA: TGTGCCAGCACCGCTGAACCGGGACGGCTCACAGATACGCAGTATTTT.

The chain combines TRBV7-2 with TRBJ2-1; either TRBD1 or TRBD2 may supply D (5 bases each). The CDR3 contains 13 residues. From germline, CDR1 is SGHTA and CDR2 FQGNSA. Trimming took 6 bases from V and 9 from J, leaving 15 bases between them. The CDR3 nucleotides are TGTGCCAGCAGTCTAGGGGCTCGGGGTGAGCAGTTCTTC. Its protein product is CASSLGARGEQFF. The entire variable domain, with the rest obtained from reference TRBV7-2 and TRBJ2-1, is as follows: GAGVSQSPSNKVTEKGKDVELRCDPISGHTALYWYRQSLGQGLEFLIYFQGNSAPDKSGLPSDRFSAERTGGSVSTLTIQRTQQEDSAVYLCASSLGARGEQFFGPGTRLTVL.

The chain couples TRBV7-2 to TRBJ2-3; the match to TRBD2 covers 14 bases. Germline lookup yields CDR1 SGHTA and CDR2 FQGNSA. The CDR3 totals 17 residues. V shed 1 base and J 7 bases; nucleotides not matched to a gene: 7. CDR3 nucleotide sequence: TGTGCCAGCAGCTTAGGAGCAGGGACTAGCGGGAGATATACGCAGTATTTT. It yields the protein CASSLGAGTSGRYTQYF.

The chain joins TRBV5-1 to TRBJ1-1, with 7 bases identical to TRBD1. V gave up 0 bases and J gave up 7 bases; unmatched junction bases: 12. CDR3 length equals 16 residues. Germline assignment: CDR1 SGHRS and CDR2 YFSETQ. CDR3 loop: CASSLAYGQAFGEAFF. In DNA, the CDR3 is TGCGCCAGCAGCTTGGCCTACGGACAGGCCTTCGGTGAAGCTTTCTTT.

This chain joins TRBV30 and TRBJ1-6; unclear D gene. Germline-derived CDR1 and CDR2 are GTSNPN and SVGIG (reference sequence). V gave up 0 bases and J gave up 8 bases, with 11 bases separating them. This CDR3 has 14 amino acids. The CDR3 nucleotides read TGTGCCTGGAGTGTATTGGCCGGCCATTCACCCCTCCACTTT. Its translation is CAWSVLAGHSPLHF.

The chain has TRBV6-5 and TRBJ2-3; D uncertain. CDR1 MNHEY and CDR2 SVGAGI come from the germline V gene. This CDR3 comprises 14 residues. The V gene lost 7 bases and the J gene lost 6 bases, with 17 bases spanning the gap. In nucleotides, the CDR3 is TGTGCCAGCAAGGATAGGGCAGGCCTTGATACGCAGTATTTT. The encoded protein is CASKDRAGLDTQYF.

This clonotype appeared a few times. The chain recombines TRBV15 with TRBJ2-7; a weak D match, TRBD2 (5 bases). The V end was cut by 3 bases, the J end by 6 bases, with 15 bases between. CDR1 and CDR2 from the germline V gene are LNHNV and YYDKDF (reference sequence). This CDR3 is built from 14 residues. CDR3 residues: CATSRTGEGAEQYF. DNA for the CDR3: TGTGCCACCAGCAGGACCGGGGAAGGAGCCGAGCAGTACTTC.

This clonotype occurred many times. The chain recombines TRBV20-1 with TRBJ2-5, with TRBD2 matching over 12 bases. Unmatched junction bases numbered 12, after V lost 2 bases and J lost 2 bases. The CDR3 has 18 residues. Germline V gives CDR1 DFQATT, CDR2 SNEGSKA (reference sequence). For the CDR3, the DNA is TGCAGTGCTAGACGGACTAGCGGGATCCCAAGGTGGCAAGAGACCCAGTACTTC. Translation: CSARRTSGIPRWQETQYF.

V and J are TRBV3-1 and TRBJ2-1; 7 nucleotides align to TRBD2. The V and J ends lost 1 base and 2 bases, in that order; junction bases with no gene match: 8. This CDR3 is built from 17 residues. Looked up from germline, CDR1 is LGHDT and CDR2 is YNNKEL (reference sequence). The CDR3 nucleotides read TGTGCCAGCAGCCAAGTTAGGGCTAGCGGAACCTACAATGAGCAGTTCTTC. This codes for CASSQVRASGTYNEQFF.

This clonotype appeared a few times. This chain connects TRBV6-1 to TRBJ2-7, with D perhaps matching TRBD2 (5 bases). Germline loops: CDR1 MNHNS, CDR2 SASEGT. The CDR3 is made up of 16 amino acids. V dropped 0 bases and J dropped 3 bases, with 15 bases sitting between them. The CDR3 reads CASSEAPRAVGYEQYF. The CDR3 DNA is TGTGCCAGCAGTGAAGCGCCCAGAGCGGTCGGCTACGAGCAGTACTTC.

The V gene is TRBV7-3, the J gene TRBJ2-1; 7 nucleotides agree with TRBD1. The germline V gene has CDR1 SGHTA and CDR2 FQGTGA. J gave up 4 bases and V 4 bases, and 7 bases lay outside the gene matches. The CDR3 length is 15 residues. CDR3 in DNA: TGTGCCAGCAGCTACACAGGGGATGGTTACAATGAGCAGTTCTTC. This encodes CASSYTGDGYNEQFF. Full variable domain (remainder filled in from reference TRBV7-3 and TRBJ2-1): GAGVSQTPSNKVTEKGKYVELRCDPISGHTALYWYRQSLGQGPEFLIYFQGTGAADDSGLPNDRFFAVRPEGSVSTLKIQRTERGDSAVYLCASSYTGDGYNEQFFGPGTRLTVL.

DNA of the CDR3: TGTGCCAGTGGCAGGGGGCGCCTAGAGACCCAGTACTTC. Its protein is CASGRGRLETQYF. V is TRBV12-3 or TRBV12-4 and J is TRBJ2-5; 8 bases fit TRBD1. The CDR3 contains 13 residues. Germline trimming cut 9 bases from V and 4 bases from J; bases unmatched to any gene: 7.

This chain connects TRBV6-1 to TRBJ2-7; 11 bases match TRBD2. Trimming at V came to 6 bases and at J to 2 bases, leaving 9 bases not matched to a gene. The V gene's germline CDR1 is MNHNS and CDR2 SASEGT. This CDR3 region has 16 residues. CDR3 nucleotides: TGTGCCAGCAGCAATTCGACTAGCGGGGATACCTACGAGCAGTACTTC. Amino acids: CASSNSTSGDTYEQYF.

The rearrangement links TRBV20-1 to TRBJ2-1, with no clear D. Germline loops: CDR1 DFQATT, CDR2 SNEGSKA (reference sequence). Deletions cut 6 bases from V and 10 bases from J, with 16 bases between. There are 12 residues in the CDR3. CDR3 DNA sequence: TGCAGTGCCCCGTGGGGTGGGCGGGAGCAGTTCTTC. Encoded protein: CSAPWGGREQFF.

This sequence joins TRBV12-3 or TRBV12-4 and TRBJ2-7, with 7 bases aligning to TRBD2. V lost 6 bases, J lost 6 bases, and 11 bases stayed unmatched. The CDR3 extends over 14 amino acids. The CDR3 DNA sequence: TGTGCCAGCAGCAAAGGGAGGGCCAGGGTCGAGCAGTACTTC. Amino acid sequence: CASSKGRARVEQYF.

This clonotype appeared many times. V usage is TRBV20-1 and J usage is TRBJ2-1, with TRBD2 matching 11 bases. CDR1 and CDR2 from the germline V gene are DFQATT and SNEGSKA (reference sequence). This CDR3 spans 14 amino acids. The V gene end was trimmed by 2 bases and the J gene end by 4 bases; junction bases not matched to a gene: 1. The CDR3 DNA follows: TGCAGTGCTAGACTAGCGGGGGGTTACAATGAGCAGTTCTTC. This sequence encodes CSARLAGGYNEQFF.

The chain is built from TRBV11-2 and TRBJ2-3; 9 nucleotides align to TRBD1. The trim removed 5 bases at V and 5 bases at J, leaving 11 bases unmatched. The CDR3 spans 16 residues. Germline loops: CDR1 SGHAT, CDR2 FQNNGV. The CDR3 region is CASSRAGTGYGDTQYF. The CDR3 DNA reads TGTGCCAGCAGCCGGGCCGGGACAGGGTATGGAGATACGCAGTATTTT.

The rearrangement joins TRBV27 to TRBJ2-4; D is possibly TRBD2 (6 bases). Between the trimmed V and J ends, which lost 3 bases and 8 bases, there was a span of 11 bases. CDR1 and CDR2 from the germline V gene are MNHEY and SMNVEV (reference sequence). The CDR3 runs to 13 residues. CDR3 sequence: CASSFVGGDIQYF. The CDR3 nucleotides read TGTGCCAGCAGTTTTGTGGGGGGTGACATTCAGTACTTC.

V usage is TRBV11-2 and J usage is TRBJ1-4, with D unresolved. CDR3 length: 14 residues. Germline V gene lookup returns CDR1 SGHAT and CDR2 FQNNGV. Trimming cost V 2 bases and J 3 bases, with 7 bases left between them. The CDR3 here is CASSLSSSNEKLFF. DNA for the CDR3: TGTGCCAGCAGCTTATCCAGTTCTAATGAAAAACTGTTTTTT.

This clonotype was detected only a few times. The rearrangement links TRBV4-3 to TRBJ1-1; 7 bases align to TRBD1. V lost 1 base, J lost 5 bases, and 7 bases stayed unmatched. This CDR3 comprises 15 residues. Germline assignment: CDR1 LGHNA and CDR2 YSLEER. The CDR3 region is CASSQATGASTEAFF. CDR3 sequence (DNA): TGCGCCAGCAGCCAAGCAACAGGGGCCAGTACTGAAGCTTTCTTT.